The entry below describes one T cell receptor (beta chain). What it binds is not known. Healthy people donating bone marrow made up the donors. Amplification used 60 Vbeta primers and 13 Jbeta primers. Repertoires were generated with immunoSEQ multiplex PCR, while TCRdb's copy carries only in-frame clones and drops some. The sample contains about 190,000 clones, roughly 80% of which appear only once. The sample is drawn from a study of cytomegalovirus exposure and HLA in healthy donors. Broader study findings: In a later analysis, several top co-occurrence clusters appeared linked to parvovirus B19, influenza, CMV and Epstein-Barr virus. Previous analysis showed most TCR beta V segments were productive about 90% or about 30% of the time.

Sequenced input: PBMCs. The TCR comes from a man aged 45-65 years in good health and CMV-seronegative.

The CDR3, as DNA: TGCGCCAGCAGCCAAGATCGGGGGACCCTCTACGAGCAGTACTTC. Its translation is CASSQDRGTLYEQYF. V and J are TRBV4-1 and TRBJ2-7; a weak D match, TRBD2 (6 bases). The length of the CDR3 is 15 residues. V was shortened by 0 bases and J by 3 bases, with 12 bases between the two germline ends. Looked up from germline, CDR1 is MGHRA and CDR2 is YSYEKL.